The following is a TCR beta chain sequence with its context. This clonotype was counted only a few times. Its antigen is currently not known. Base qualities are missing; no much larger clone stands one base away. The 39 donors, aged about 6 to 95 years, were systemically healthy Caucasian individuals from Russia. Each donor gave about 9.8 milliliters of peripheral blood, drawn into EDTA-treated Vacutainer tubes. Ficoll-Paque density-gradient centrifugation was used to isolate PBMCs, with at least 7 million obtained per sample. Trizol reagent was used to extract total RNA from PBMCs, with at least 5.5 micrograms per sample. For every donor, an aliquot of PBMCs went through flow cytometry to measure the percentages of naive CD45RAhigh/CD27high T cells. The germline V gene (reference sequence) provides CDR1 SEHNR and CDR2 FQNEAQ. Including the terminal cysteine and phenylalanine, the CDR3 comprises 14 residues. Left in the record is the CDR3 DNA by itself, 42 bases read in frame from the first base.

This sample was taken from a study of blood T cells in healthy people across ages (dated by TCRdb to the mid-2010s). With respect to the entire study: In model experiments, template switching captured about one uniquely barcoded TCR beta cDNA molecule for every two T cells. The study measured age-related changes in TCR beta repertoire diversity using deep sequencing normalized with unique cDNA molecular identifiers. The donors were divided into four age groups: young (average around 16 years), middle-aged (about 41), aged (about 61) and long-lived (82). The study analyzed two additional independent replicas of 1 million unique cDNA reads from the same blood draw for two donors, one aged 18 to 30 and one aged 80 or older.

Library creation used 5' RACE. TCRdb lists the instrument as Illumina HiSeq 2500. A second PCR of about 7 to 12 cycles was run with a J-beta primer mix and a sample-barcoded 5' primer. A template-switch 5' adaptor carrying 12 random nucleotides introduced a unique molecular identifier onto each TCR beta cDNA molecule. At least 3 million CDR3-containing paired-end reads were obtained from each sample. The Mint cDNA synthesis kit, primed by a TRBC-specific oligonucleotide, was used to synthesize first-strand cDNA from all RNA. All cDNA was treated with uracil-DNA glycosylase and then went through a first 18-cycle PCR with the universal primers M1SS and BC2_uni_R. In the original analysis: Normalization of each sample was performed by random selection of 1 million high-quality reads, each carrying a distinct molecular identifier. Instead of being binned into consensus sequences, reads with shared molecular identifiers were discarded. MiTCR, with a Q25 quality threshold and the strictest error-elimination algorithm, was used for CDR3 identification, clonotype clustering and error correction. Lower-bound total TCR beta diversity was estimated with a nonparametric unseen species model using Euler transformation. TCRdb redid the processing of the public reads, applying fastp at Q25 and MiXCR, and retained in-frame beta chains. Rows are unified per CDR3 protein, each entry keeping the most common DNA and genes. For this entry, the V and J calls and clone size follow TCRdb and not the study's own pipeline. Recorded for this sample are more than 500,000 distinct CDR3 sequences; 25% to 35% of them occurred a single time. The top ten clonotypes cover over 3.5% of the sample.

The investigation overall reported the following: The percentage of naive T cells measured by flow cytometry correlated strongly with observed TCR beta diversity. Observed TCR beta diversity per million T cells fell roughly linearly with age, and a significant reduction was already apparent by age around 39. The CMV infection status of donors was not known, potentially confounding age-related changes in expanded clonotypes. Estimates of total diversity from one million sequenced T cells were regarded as lower bounds and underestimates. Because profiling used bulk unsorted PBMCs, naive and antigen-experienced compartments could not be compared conclusively. Compared with the aged group, the long-lived group had more naive CD4+ T cells, fewer expanded clones and increased TCR diversity, suggesting age selection.

The sample was also reused in another study, on T cells of mothers and their children. The second investigation adds: Nine systemically healthy Caucasian individuals, comprising three mothers and their six children, were included as donors. cDNA synthesis consumed the entire amount of extracted RNA, loaded at around 1.5 ug RNA in each 15 ul reaction. In the second PCR, sample barcodes and 2-4 random nucleotides were introduced via the M1S primer. Each mother yielded over 9.5 million TCR beta CDR3 reads and each child 3 million or so reads. TCR recombination output is similarly shaped by thymic selection in related and unrelated pairs, with a minor effect exerted by inherited differences. Normalized repertoire overlap was always slightly but never significantly higher in related than unrelated mother-child pairs. Persistent microchimeric T cell clones were not detected, at a sensitivity of approximately 100 clones per million clonotypes. Deep NGS was used in the study to compare the TCR beta repertoires of mothers and children and to look for features that separate related mother-child pairs from unrelated individuals. Mothers averaged roughly 40 +/- 4 years of age and children averaged 11 +/- 4 years. After adapter ligation with NEBNext reagents, the libraries were sequenced on Illumina HiSeq 2000 with 100+100 nt paired-end reads. Mother and child libraries were prepared a month apart and sequenced in separate runs to prevent cross-contamination. Each donor had between about 500,000 and 2,300,000 distinct TCR beta clonotypes identified. Naive TCR beta clonotypes were estimated from low-frequency clonotypes matched to each donor's FACS-determined naive share, without sorting.

Source material: blood. The receptor's source is a boy between 2 and 10 years old in good health. The V gene is TRBV7-9 and the J gene is TRBJ2-1; the D gene is perhaps TRBD1, from 6 matching bases. The assigned J gene may be wrong: the sequence end matches TRBJ2-7 better. The CDR3 has the sequence CASSFSGAHDEQYF. Here is the DNA: TGTGCCAGCAGCTTCTCAGGGGCCCACGACGAGCAGTACTTC.